This TCR beta chain came from a study of shared clonotypes between healthy human individuals (dated by TCRdb to 2018 to 2020). General notes on the study: Three men and a couple of women, aged 18 to 49 years, made up the cohort. To estimate repertoire size and how much clonotype sharing occurs between individuals, the study deeply sequenced the blood TCR repertoires of several healthy adults. Libraries were prepared and TCR repertoires were sequenced by different laboratories using diverse techniques, in order to increase sequencing depth and limit assay-specific biases. Between about 0.94 and 8.9 billion PBMCs per donor were obtained by leukapheresis. The full study reports these points: Because the study included a small number of donors, the genetic and exposure-history diversity represented was limited. Only blood was sampled, and tissue TCR repertoires likely differ from those in blood. Based on pairwise subsampling, the degree of clonotype sharing among donors was expected to be affected by sequencing depth.

Using the deep immunoSEQ assay, multiplex PCR amplified TCR CDR3 regions from genomic DNA. Extracted genomic DNA from each cell subset was distributed evenly across all wells of several immunoSEQ 96-well plates, and each plate was treated as a replicate. Each replicate PCR for unsorted PBMC received roughly 300 ng genomic DNA, equal to 25,000 to 30,000 T cell genomes. Genomic DNA from unsorted PBMC was sequenced over ten immunoSEQ deep assay plates. Purified libraries were quantified with a Qubit 3.0 fluorometer, sized on a Bioanalyzer 2100, and re-quantified with the KAPA Library Quantification kit. Every immunoSEQ 96-well plate was sequenced on a separate single-read 150-cycle Illumina NextSeq 550 flow cell. For the original study's pipeline: Because only junctional sequences without quality scores were contained in the immunoSEQ output, filtering matching that applied to full-length reads could not be performed. Sequences were annotated with PyIR, a Python wrapper for IgBLAST v1.9, using IMGT germline references to assign V/J genes and CDR3. Any read was removed if the V/J assignment was weak (E-value above 1e-6), the CDR3 was missing, or the read contained stop codons, out-of-frame junctions, or ambiguous translated residues. V3J clonotypes were defined by identical inferred V gene, J gene, and CDR3 amino acid sequence. Percentage overlap between repertoires was calculated by dividing the number of shared unique clonotypes by the size of the smaller repertoire. Richness of each repertoire was evaluated using RTK rarefaction, the Chao1 estimator, and Recon v2.1 estimates of unobserved clonotypes. TCRdb took this table from immuneACCESS and kept in-frame rearrangements with V and J called. Such tables lack part of the clones; where checked against another copy, unresolved V genes explain under half of the gap, and the rest is unexplained. Clone size and the V and J calls come from that table; the DNA yielded D and trimming. The sample table lists roughly 480,000 clones, 70% to 80% of them with a count of one. Roughly 12% of the sample comes from the top ten.

Donors were healthy HIV-negative adults with no recently reported acute infections or vaccinations. All donors were Caucasian adults living in Nashville, Tennessee, USA. For unsorted samples, tens of millions of PBMCs were counted, and genomic DNA was extracted using the QIAamp DNA Blood Mini kit. After blood collection by leukapheresis, PBMCs were isolated using Ficoll-Histopaque density gradient centrifugation and then cryopreserved in the vapor phase of liquid nitrogen. The CDR3 sequence holds 11 residues, the cysteine and phenylalanine included. Just the 33-base CDR3 DNA is kept, in frame starting at base 1. Here V drops 6 bases and J drops 11 bases, and the junction holds 2 bases not matched to any gene. CDR1 and CDR2, per the germline V gene, are MNHNS and SASEGT. About this clone: Its antigen is not yet known. No much larger clone exists at a distance of one base, and base qualities are not known.

The chain was built from TRBV6-1 and TRBJ2-3; TRBD1 agrees with 10 junctional bases. The sequenced sample consisted of PBMCs. This TCR was sampled from a middle-aged woman in good health. Some clones in this sample may be carry-over from other donors' samples. The CDR3 protein is CASRTGGWQYF. The DNA sequence is as follows: TGTGCCAGCAGGACAGGGGGCTGGCAGTATTTT.